This is a list of T cell receptor beta chains from one sample in a study of cytomegalovirus exposure and HLA in healthy donors. Method: immunoSEQ multiplex PCR; TCRdb's copy keeps in-frame clones and lacks some. The repertoire holds approximately 67,000 clones, around 63% seen once, with approximately 2.2% in the top ten. Sequencing was carried out using PBMCs. The receptors derive from a woman in her twenties or thirties in good health and CMV-seronegative. Both conserved end residues are trimmed from each CDR3. The D gene is left open where the match is weak. Size values are once, few and many counts, or a class for expanded clones, and some rows have none.

CDR3	size	D	V	J
ASRRRGGNSYEQY	few	TRBD2	TRBV2	TRBJ2-7
ASSYSRANYEQY	few	.	TRBV6-6	TRBJ2-7
ASSPGLSRETQY	once	.	TRBV5-4	TRBJ2-5
ASSLQGETEAF	.	.	TRBV7-2	TRBJ1-1
ASSSGGSYNEQF	.	TRBD2	TRBV6-1	TRBJ2-1
ASSSGSGDTIY	.	.	TRBV5-1	TRBJ1-3
ASSETRGGGYT	many	.	TRBV6-1	TRBJ1-2
ASMSVRGGSPLH	once	.	TRBV27	TRBJ1-6
ASSQEGVEEKLF	.	.	TRBV4-1	TRBJ1-4
ASSLAPPRGEQY	.	TRBD2	TRBV7-2	TRBJ2-7
ASSSYKANYGYT	.	.	TRBV7-2	TRBJ1-2
ASSLAGTLYEQY	.	.	TRBV7-2	TRBJ2-7
ASSLRTGNTEAF	.	TRBD1	TRBV14	TRBJ1-1
ASSLSGGAGGGQTQY	.	.	TRBV7-3	TRBJ2-5
ASSSGLAGGYNEQF	.	TRBD2	TRBV7-9	TRBJ2-1
ASSMGLAGGRTDTQY	.	TRBD2	TRBV19	TRBJ2-3
ASSDRFSGYT	.	.	TRBV6-5	TRBJ1-2
AWSRLAGGSGTGELF	.	TRBD2	TRBV30	TRBJ2-2
AGRDMNTEAF	.	.	TRBV2	TRBJ1-1
ASRPDRGTYEQY	.	TRBD1	TRBV11-2	TRBJ2-7
ASYDFSGGQETQY	.	TRBD2	TRBV2	TRBJ2-5
ASSLGAARGKLF	.	.	TRBV7-9	TRBJ1-4
ASSAGGQGGEKLF	.	TRBD1	TRBV9	TRBJ1-4
ASSGTGDYEAF	.	TRBD1	TRBV18	TRBJ1-1
ASSLGSGATDTQY	.	TRBD2	TRBV5-1	TRBJ2-3
ASSPPGQGVEQF	.	TRBD1	TRBV18	TRBJ2-1
ASSEGVYTEAF	few	.	TRBV6-8	TRBJ1-1
ASSLGHYTGELF	.	.	TRBV5-1	TRBJ2-2
ASSTRAGGPNEQF	.	TRBD2	TRBV5-1	TRBJ2-1
SVGQGYGTEAF	.	.	TRBV29-1	TRBJ1-1
ASSIEAHTDTQY	.	.	TRBV19	TRBJ2-3
ASSLARGYTNTGELF	.	TRBD2	TRBV5-1	TRBJ2-2
ASSLDRNTEAF	.	.	TRBV28	TRBJ1-1
ASSTKDRGRSPLH	once	TRBD1	TRBV19	TRBJ1-6
ASSPDRAGNTIY	.	TRBD1	TRBV18	TRBJ1-3
ASSVTRTVNTEAF	once	.	TRBV2	TRBJ1-1
ASSSGGLGYT	.	TRBD1	TRBV2	TRBJ1-2
ASSSDGGYEQY	.	.	TRBV5-1	TRBJ2-7
ASRGTLKNTEAF	few	.	TRBV4-2	TRBJ1-1
ASSLIAGGFNEQF	.	TRBD2	TRBV11-2	TRBJ2-1
ASSPTYTDTQY	.	.	TRBV27	TRBJ2-3
ASSIWGVRANVLT	.	.	TRBV19	TRBJ2-6
ASSEDSHSGNTIY	once	.	TRBV25-1	TRBJ1-3
ASSPQPQGANGEAF	.	TRBD1	TRBV7-3	TRBJ1-1
ASSARSVGETQY	.	.	TRBV6-1	TRBJ2-5
ASSLETGLETQY	.	TRBD1	TRBV5-6	TRBJ2-5
ASSLGPRDTQY	.	.	TRBV11-2	TRBJ2-3
ASSPWGGQGRYEQY	.	TRBD1	TRBV7-9	TRBJ2-7
ASNNWLAGPSYEQY	.	TRBD2	TRBV7-2	TRBJ2-7
ASSTTRGDEKLF	few	.	TRBV7-2	TRBJ1-4
ASIGEGTEAF	.	.	TRBV7-9	TRBJ1-1
ASSGGEAGDYYEQY	few	TRBD2	TRBV19	TRBJ2-7
ASSDLESSTDTQY	.	.	TRBV2	TRBJ2-3
ASSLTGPTGVWEQY	.	TRBD1	TRBV7-3	TRBJ2-7
SVWDRGQNTDTQY	once	TRBD1	TRBV29-1	TRBJ2-3
ASSVGGGTGGEYYGYT	.	TRBD1	TRBV9	TRBJ1-2
ASSLAGATEAF	.	.	TRBV4-1	TRBJ1-1